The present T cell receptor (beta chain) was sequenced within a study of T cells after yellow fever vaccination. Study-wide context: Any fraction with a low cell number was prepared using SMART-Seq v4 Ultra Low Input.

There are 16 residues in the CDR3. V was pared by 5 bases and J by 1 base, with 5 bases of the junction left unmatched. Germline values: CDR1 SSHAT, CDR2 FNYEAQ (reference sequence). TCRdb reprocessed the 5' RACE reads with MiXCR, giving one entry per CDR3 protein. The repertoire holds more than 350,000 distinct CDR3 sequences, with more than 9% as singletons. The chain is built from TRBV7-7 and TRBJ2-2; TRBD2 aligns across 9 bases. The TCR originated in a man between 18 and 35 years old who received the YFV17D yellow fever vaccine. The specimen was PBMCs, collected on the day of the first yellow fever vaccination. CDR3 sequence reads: CASSQGLARNTGELFF. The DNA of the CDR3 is TGTGCCAGCAGCCAAGGACTAGCGAGGAACACCGGGGAGCTGTTTTTT.